One and the same sample provided the 23 T cell receptor beta chains below, sequenced in a study of a mutant IDH1 vaccine in newly diagnosed glioma. Produced via immunoSEQ multiplex PCR; TCRdb's table is partial and in-frame only. The sample consists of about 64,000 clones, 74% of them appearing once. The time point is: week 35, safety follow-up. One vaccine dose held 300 ug of mutant IDH1 20-mer peptide and came with topical imiquimod. No cognate antigen is known for these TCRs. The sample here was PBMCs, taken from a glioma patient whose treatment included an IDH1 peptide vaccine. These receptors were obtained from a man in his fifties or sixties with glioma.

This clone was observed once. This rearrangement joins TRBV29-1 to TRBJ1-2, with D tentatively TRBD1 (6 bases). This CDR3 is built from 12 residues. Trimming took off 5 bases at V and 2 bases at J, with 9 bases between the two ends. In germline, CDR1 is SQVTM, CDR2 ANQGSEA. The CDR3 region has the DNA TGCAGCGTTATAGACAGGAACTATGGCTACACCTTC. Its translation is CSVIDRNYGYTF.

V is TRBV29-1 and J is TRBJ1-2; 9 bases agree with TRBD1. Germline values: CDR1 SQVTM, CDR2 ANQGSEA. This CDR3 is 13 amino acids long. Losses at the gene ends were 6 bases for V and 8 bases for J; bases not matched to a gene: 10. CDR3 in DNA: TGCAGCGTGGACGGCACAGGGGGCGGGGGCTACACCTTC. Protein sequence: CSVDGTGGGGYTF.

The chain links TRBV7-9 to TRBJ1-1; D call uncertain. Trimming stripped 2 bases from V and 1 base from J, with 11 bases between. The CDR3 runs 15 residues. From germline, CDR1 is SEHNR and CDR2 FQNEAQ (reference sequence). The CDR3 spells CASSLSGYSNTEAFF. The CDR3, as DNA: TGTGCCAGCAGCTTATCCGGTTATTCGAACACTGAAGCTTTCTTT.

The chain joins TRBV15 to TRBJ1-3; D unresolved. Trimming removed 5 bases at V and 1 base at J, with 12 bases between. CDR1 is LNHNV, CDR2 YYDKDF, per germline (reference sequence). This CDR3 comprises 15 residues. Written as DNA, the CDR3 is TGTGCCACCAGCCCCGGGCCGGGATCTGGAAACACCATATATTTT. Encoded protein: CATSPGPGSGNTIYF.

The table lists this clone with many counts. The rearrangement joins TRBV6-1 to TRBJ1-5, with TRBD1 matching over 9 bases. In germline, CDR1 is MNHNS, CDR2 SASEGT. V gave up 4 bases and J gave up 0 bases; unmatched junction bases: 7. This CDR3 is 17 amino acids long. CDR3 nucleotides: TGTGCCAGCAGTGTGTCCGGGACAGGGTATAGCAATCAGCCCCAGCATTTT. This gives the protein CASSVSGTGYSNQPQHF.

V gene TRBV6-5 combines with J gene TRBJ2-3; D is ambiguous. The CDR3 covers 12 residues. The V gene's germline CDR1 is MNHEY and CDR2 SVGAGI. V lost 10 bases and J 6 bases, leaving 14 bases between the germline ends. The CDR3 region has the DNA TGTGCCACCTGGTCTACCGCGGATACGCAGTATTTT. Translated, it gives CATWSTADTQYF.

The V call is TRBV5-5, the J call TRBJ2-5, with D hard to call. Per germline, CDR1 SGHKS and CDR2 YYEKEE (reference sequence). Trimming cost V 3 bases and J 5 bases, with 8 bases left between them. The CDR3 runs to 12 residues. The CDR3 protein is CASSSSRETQYF. The CDR3 nucleotides are TGTGCCAGCAGCTCCTCGAGGGAGACCCAGTACTTC.

This clone was observed a handful of times. The chain has TRBV7-2 and TRBJ2-7; 7 bases agree with TRBD1. Germline-derived CDR1 and CDR2 are SGHTA and FQGNSA. This CDR3 is 13 amino acids long. Trimming removed 3 bases from V and 6 bases from J; junction bases left unmatched: 5. This chain's CDR3 is CASSLKTGREQYF. CDR3 bases: TGTGCCAGCAGCTTGAAGACAGGGCGCGAGCAGTACTTC.

This chain links TRBV5-1 with TRBJ1-1; D gene ambiguous. The V and J ends lost 3 bases and 4 bases respectively, with 10 bases between them. The CDR3 length is 13 residues. Germline V lookup: CDR1 SGHRS, CDR2 YFSETQ. The CDR3 DNA reads as TGCGCCAGCAGCTCGCTCGGGATCACTGAAGCTTTCTTT. Its protein product is CASSSLGITEAFF. The full variable domain, completed using reference TRBV5-1 and TRBJ1-1, is KAGVTQTPRYLIKTRGQQVTLSCSPISGHRSVSWYQQTPGQGLQFLFEYFSETQRNKGNFPGRFSGRQFSNSRSEMNVSTLELGDSALYLCASSSLGITEAFFGQGTRLTVV.

A single count supports this clone. The chain uses TRBV27 and TRBJ1-1; D is uncertain. The V and J ends lost 6 bases and 11 bases respectively, with 22 bases between them. The CDR3 consists of 14 residues. Germline-derived CDR1 and CDR2 are MNHEY and SMNVEV (reference sequence). The CDR3 loop is CASRKGGPIKDAFF. DNA of the CDR3: TGTGCCAGCAGAAAAGGAGGACCGATCAAAGATGCTTTCTTT.

The V call is TRBV5-4, the J call TRBJ1-2; 8 positions match TRBD1. CDR1 SGHNT and CDR2 YYREEE come from the germline V gene (reference sequence). V lost 2 bases to trimming and J lost 0 bases; unmatched junction nucleotides: 3. This CDR3 is built from 15 residues. Written as DNA, the CDR3 is TGTGCCAGCAGCTTAGCAGGGGGCACTAACTATGGCTACACCTTC. This gives the protein CASSLAGGTNYGYTF.

The chain combines TRBV2 with TRBJ2-2; D ambiguous. Germline V gene lookup returns CDR1 SNHLY and CDR2 FYNNEI. The V gene lost 2 bases and the J gene lost 4 bases, with 11 bases spanning the gap. CDR3 length: 15 amino acids. The CDR3 DNA reads as TGTGCCAGCAGTGAATCCCAGGTTAGCACCGGGGAGCTGTTTTTT. Translated, it gives CASSESQVSTGELFF. Drawing the rest from reference TRBV2 and TRBJ2-2, the complete variable domain is EPEVTQTPSHQVTQMGQEVILRCVPISNHLYFYWYRQILGQKVEFLVSFYNNEISEKSEIFDDQFSVERPDGSNFTLKIRSTKLEDSAMYFCASSESQVSTGELFFGEGSRLTVL.

This chain connects TRBV4-2 to TRBJ1-5; D is unresolved. The CDR3 is made up of 13 amino acids. Germline assignment: CDR1 LGHNA and CDR2 YNFKEQ. The germline V and J ends were trimmed by 0 bases and 7 bases, with 7 bases remaining between them. CDR3 bases: TGTGCCAGCAGCCAAGAAATCGGACAGCCCCAGCATTTT. Its protein product is CASSQEIGQPQHF.

CDR3 DNA: TGTGCCAGCTCACCTCTGGACAGGGCTCACCAAGAGACCCAGTACTTC. This sequence encodes CASSPLDRAHQETQYF. The chain employs TRBV18 and TRBJ2-5; 8 bases align to TRBD1. With 3 bases clipped from V and 0 bases from J, the junction kept 6 bases outside the gene matches. This CDR3 spans 16 amino acids. Germline lookup yields CDR1 KGHSH and CDR2 LQKENI.

CDR3 in DNA: TGTGCCAGCAGTGAAGAGGGGGACAATGAGCAGTTCTTC. Its translation: CASSEEGDNEQFF. The chain recombines TRBV6-1 with TRBJ2-1; possible D gene TRBD1, 6 bases. Trimming left V 1 base short and J 5 bases short, with 6 bases between. This CDR3 is 13 amino acids long. Germline CDR1 reads MNHNS; CDR2 reads SASEGT.

This chain connects TRBV4-1 to TRBJ2-3; no reliable D call. The CDR3 covers 13 residues. With 1 base removed from V and 4 bases from J, the gap between germline ends came to 6 bases. Per the germline V gene, CDR1 is MGHRA and CDR2 is YSYEKL. The CDR3 protein is CASSQAPPDTQYF. DNA for the CDR3: TGCGCCAGCAGCCAAGCCCCGCCAGATACGCAGTATTTT.

This clone was counted only a few times. This chain uses TRBV11-2 with TRBJ2-1; unclear D gene. V was clipped by 4 bases and J by 7 bases, with 11 bases between them. The CDR3 length is 13 residues. Germline CDR1 and CDR2: SGHAT and FQNNGV. DNA for the CDR3: TGTGCCAGCAGCTCAGACTGGGGAAATGAGCAGTTCTTC. Protein product: CASSSDWGNEQFF.

V usage is TRBV6-5 and J usage is TRBJ1-1; the match to TRBD1 covers 8 bases. The CDR3 runs 12 residues. CDR1 is MNHEY and CDR2 is SVGAGI in the germline V gene. The V segment lost 3 bases and the J segment 9 bases; nucleotides outside the gene matches: 3. The CDR3 is CASSYRDRQAFF. Written as DNA, the CDR3 is TGTGCCAGCAGTTATCGGGACAGGCAAGCTTTCTTT.

The CDR3 loop is CASSPGLRESPYEQYF. In DNA form, the CDR3 reads TGCGCCAGCAGCCCGGGGCTCCGGGAGTCCCCCTACGAGCAGTACTTC. The chain is built from TRBV5-1 and TRBJ2-7, with a possible D match to TRBD2 (6 bases). Germline values: CDR1 SGHRS, CDR2 YFSETQ. V lost 4 bases to trimming and J lost 2 bases, with 19 bases between them. This CDR3 is 16 amino acids long.

This clone appeared a few times. The rearrangement links TRBV20-1 to TRBJ1-1; D may be TRBD1 (5 bases). The length of the CDR3 is 11 residues. Between the trimmed V and J ends, which lost 7 bases and 1 base, there was a span of 7 bases. Germline V CDR1 and CDR2: DFQATT, SNEGSKA (reference sequence). CDR3 sequence: CSGDGNTEAFF. DNA of the CDR3: TGCAGTGGGGACGGGAACACTGAAGCTTTCTTT.

The chain recombines TRBV9 with TRBJ2-3, with D hard to call. Trimming removed 4 bases at V and 3 bases at J, with 15 bases between. Per the germline V gene, CDR1 is SGDLS and CDR2 is YYNGEE. The CDR3 covers 15 residues. CDR3 residues: CASSPRRAATDTQYF. The CDR3 coding sequence is TGTGCCAGCAGCCCCCGCCGGGCTGCAACAGATACGCAGTATTTT.

V gene TRBV6-5 combines with J gene TRBJ1-2; D remains unclear. CDR3 length: 13 amino acids. Germline V lookup: CDR1 MNHEY, CDR2 SVGAGI. V was shortened by 2 bases and J by 0 bases, with 4 bases between the two germline ends. CDR3 bases: TGTGCCAGCAGTTACAGCCCTAACTATGGCTACACCTTC. The encoded protein is CASSYSPNYGYTF.

CDR3 residues: CASSLGGVRGEQFF. The CDR3 DNA follows: TGTGCCAGCAGCTTAGGCGGGGTTAGGGGCGAGCAGTTCTTC. The V and J genes are TRBV7-2 and TRBJ2-1, with D perhaps matching TRBD2 (6 bases). V was shortened by 1 base and J by 10 bases, with 14 bases between the two germline ends. CDR3 size: 14 residues. The germline V gene has CDR1 SGHTA and CDR2 FQGNSA. Full variable domain (outside the CDR3, taken from reference TRBV7-2 and TRBJ2-1): GAGVSQSPSNKVTEKGKDVELRCDPISGHTALYWYRQSLGQGLEFLIYFQGNSAPDKSGLPSDRFSAERTGGSVSTLTIQRTQQEDSAVYLCASSLGGVRGEQFFGPGTRLTVL.